The next 18 T cell receptor beta chains were all read from a single sample in a study of technical replicates of blood from several donors. Using immunoSEQ multiplex PCR, the repertoire was profiled, and TCRdb retains in-frame clones only, with some absent. This sample has under 100,000 clones, with about 96% found just once. The sample comprised T cells isolated from PBMCs. The receptors come from a human donor in good health.

The chain carries TRBV27 and TRBJ2-7; perhaps TRBD1 as D (6 bases). V was shortened by 4 bases and J by 3 bases, with 19 bases between the two germline ends. The CDR3 is 16 residues long. Germline values: CDR1 MNHEY, CDR2 SMNVEV (reference sequence). The CDR3 DNA sequence: TGTGCCAGCAGTTCGCTACTTACCATCAGGGGCTACGAGCAGTACTTC. Amino acid sequence: CASSSLLTIRGYEQYF.

V usage is TRBV30 and J usage is TRBJ2-1, with 8 bases identical to TRBD2. This CDR3 is 13 amino acids long. The ends lost 4 bases at V and 5 bases at J; junction bases unmatched: 4. The germline V gene encodes CDR1 GTSNPN and CDR2 SVGIG (reference sequence). CDR3 in DNA: TGTGCCTGGACGAGCGGGGGAGACAATGAGCAGTTCTTC. Translation: CAWTSGGDNEQFF.

The rearrangement uses TRBV7-2 and TRBJ2-7; D unresolved. Trimming cost V 2 bases and J 0 bases, with 5 bases left between them. Germline CDR1 reads SGHTA; CDR2 reads FQGNSA. There are 13 residues in the CDR3. The CDR3 sequence is CASSLFRSYEQYF. The CDR3 DNA sequence: TGTGCCAGCAGCTTATTTCGCTCCTACGAGCAGTACTTC.

V is TRBV7-2 and J is TRBJ1-3; no clear D. V lost 3 bases and J lost 0, with 9 bases in between. Looked up from germline, CDR1 is SGHTA and CDR2 is FQGNSA. CDR3 length: 15 amino acids. The CDR3 reads CASSLSRISGNTIYF. CDR3 sequence (DNA): TGTGCCAGCAGCTTGTCGCGTATCTCTGGAAACACCATATATTTT.

CDR3 nucleotides: TGTGCCAGCAGCTTGGGCGGGATATCTGGGGCCAACGTCCTGACTTTC. This sequence encodes CASSLGGISGANVLTF. This sequence joins TRBV7-2 and TRBJ2-6; TRBD2 might be the D (6 bases). V gave up 3 bases and J gave up 1 base, with 10 bases separating them. This CDR3 region has 16 residues. Germline V gene data show CDR1 as SGHTA and CDR2 as FQGNSA.

Only one count was recorded for this clone. Written as DNA, the CDR3 is TGTGCCAGCTCCAACAGGGGGCCGGCCGGGGAGCTGTTTTTT. Its translation: CASSNRGPAGELFF. The rearrangement links TRBV6-1 to TRBJ2-2, with 9 bases aligning to TRBD1. The CDR3 has 14 amino acids. The germline gives CDR1 MNHNS, CDR2 SASEGT. Trimming at V came to 8 bases and at J to 6 bases, leaving 7 bases not matched to a gene.

V usage is TRBV6-6 and J usage is TRBJ1-2; 9 bases match TRBD1. Germline values: CDR1 MNHNY, CDR2 SVGAGI (reference sequence). The CDR3 length is 15 residues. V was clipped by 2 bases and J by 7 bases; unmatched bases: 8. CDR3 protein: CASSYVTGGSGGYTF. The CDR3 bases are TGTGCCAGCAGTTACGTCACAGGGGGCAGCGGTGGCTACACCTTC.

The V and J genes are TRBV7-6 and TRBJ2-1; 9 bases align to TRBD1. Germline V gene data show CDR1 as SGHVS and CDR2 as FNYEAQ. J lost 3 bases, V lost 1 base, and 1 base had no gene match. This CDR3 region has 15 residues. DNA for the CDR3: TGTGCCAGCAGCTTAGAGGGACAGGGCTACAATGAGCAGTTCTTC. It codes for CASSLEGQGYNEQFF. Based on the CDR3 plus reference TRBV7-6 and TRBJ2-1, the full variable domain is GAGVSQSPRYKVTKRGQDVALRCDPISGHVSLYWYRQALGQGPEFLTYFNYEAQQDKSGLPNDRFSAERPEGSISTLTIQRTEQRDSAMYRCASSLEGQGYNEQFFGPGTRLTVL.

The chain recombines TRBV25-1 with TRBJ2-7, with D unclear. V was shortened by 3 bases and J by 2 bases, with 11 bases between the two germline ends. Germline lookup yields CDR1 MGHDK and CDR2 SYGVNS. This CDR3 spans 14 amino acids. DNA of the CDR3: TGTGCCAGCAGTGATTCAGACATAGCCTACGAGCAGTACTTC. Protein product: CASSDSDIAYEQYF.

The table lists this clone with a count of one. This chain links TRBV27 with TRBJ1-2; TRBD1 might be the D (5 bases). Germline CDR1 and CDR2: MNHEY and SMNVEV (reference sequence). The CDR3 runs 13 residues. V was shortened by 0 bases and J by 6 bases, with 8 bases between the two germline ends. The CDR3 protein is CASSLSGAHGYTF. The CDR3 DNA sequence: TGTGCCAGCAGTTTATCAGGGGCTCATGGCTACACCTTC.

The chain recombines TRBV11-2 with TRBJ1-2; 9 bases map to TRBD1. Germline assignment: CDR1 SGHAT and CDR2 FQNNGV. The ends lost 1 base at V and 8 bases at J; junction bases unmatched: 8. There are 15 residues in the CDR3. The CDR3 DNA reads TGTGCCAGCAGCTTAGCGGGGACAGGGATAGGAGGCTACACCTTC. Protein sequence: CASSLAGTGIGGYTF.

This clone has just one count. This rearrangement joins TRBV7-2 to TRBJ2-1; tentative D call: TRBD2 (5 bases). Germline values: CDR1 SGHTA, CDR2 FQGNSA. The CDR3 loop spans 15 amino acids. Trimming shortened V by 5 bases and J by 1 base, and 12 bases separated the two germline ends. In DNA form, the CDR3 reads TGTGCCAGCAGCGGACCAGGAGGTTCCTACAATGAGCAGTTCTTC. As protein: CASSGPGGSYNEQFF.

The chain couples TRBV7-8 to TRBJ1-3; D uncertain. Germline lookup yields CDR1 SGHVS and CDR2 FQNEAQ. This CDR3 is built from 14 residues. V gave up 6 bases and J gave up 1 base, with 10 bases separating them. CDR3 coding DNA: TGTGCCAGCAGACCGCAGGATTCTGGAAACACCATATATTTT. It codes for CASRPQDSGNTIYF.

The chain links TRBV7-3 to TRBJ2-1, with D possibly being TRBD1 (6 bases). V was trimmed by 3 bases and J by 10 bases, leaving 10 bases between them. Germline assignment: CDR1 SGHTA and CDR2 FQGTGA. The CDR3 is 12 amino acids. CDR3 amino acids: CASSFSDSEQFF. Here the CDR3 DNA reads TGTGCCAGCAGCTTTTCGGACAGCGAGCAGTTCTTC.

The chain couples TRBV9 to TRBJ1-2; no firm D call. Germline CDR1 reads SGDLS; CDR2 reads YYNGEE. The CDR3 has 12 amino acids. V lost 2 bases, J lost 7 bases, and 9 bases lay in between. In nucleotides, the CDR3 is TGTGCCAGCAGCGTGGGAGGATCTGGCTACACCTTC. It yields the protein CASSVGGSGYTF.

The chain couples TRBV5-6 to TRBJ2-5; 7 bases match TRBD1. Looked up from germline, CDR1 is SGHDT and CDR2 is YYEEEE. V shed 4 bases and J 4 bases; nucleotides not matched to a gene: 4. This CDR3 is built from 13 residues. The CDR3 here is CASSQGQLETQYF. CDR3 DNA sequence: TGTGCCAGCAGCCAGGGACAGCTAGAGACCCAGTACTTC.

The V and J genes are TRBV6-6 and TRBJ1-4; D uncertain. CDR1 and CDR2 (germline): MNHNY, SVGAGI (reference sequence). CDR3 length equals 14 residues. V lost 10 bases and J 0 bases, leaving 12 bases between the germline ends. This CDR3 is CATSVGSTNEKLFF. CDR3 in DNA: TGTGCCACCTCGGTGGGCTCAACTAATGAAAAACTGTTTTTT.

The rearrangement links TRBV7-2 to TRBJ1-2, with TRBD1 identical over 9 bases. CDR3 size: 13 residues. V lost 3 bases to trimming and J lost 6 bases; unmatched junction nucleotides: 2. Germline CDR1 reads SGHTA; CDR2 reads FQGNSA. Written as DNA, the CDR3 is TGTGCCAGCAGCTTGGGACAGGGAAATGGCTACACCTTC. It encodes CASSLGQGNGYTF.